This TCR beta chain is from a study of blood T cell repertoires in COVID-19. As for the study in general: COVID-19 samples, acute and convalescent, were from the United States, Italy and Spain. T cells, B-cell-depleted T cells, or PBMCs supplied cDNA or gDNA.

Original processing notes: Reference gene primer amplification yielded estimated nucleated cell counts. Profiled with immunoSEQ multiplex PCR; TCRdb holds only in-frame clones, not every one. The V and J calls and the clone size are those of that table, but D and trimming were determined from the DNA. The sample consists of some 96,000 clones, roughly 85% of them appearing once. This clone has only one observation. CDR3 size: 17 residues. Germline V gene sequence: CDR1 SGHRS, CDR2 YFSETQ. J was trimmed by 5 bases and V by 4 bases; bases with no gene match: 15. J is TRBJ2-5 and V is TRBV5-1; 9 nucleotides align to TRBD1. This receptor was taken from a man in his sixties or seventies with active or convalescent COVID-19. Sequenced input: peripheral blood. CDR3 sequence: CASSPLGAQGAGETQYF. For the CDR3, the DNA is TGCGCCAGCAGCCCACTTGGGGCACAGGGGGCAGGTGAGACCCAGTACTTC.